The entry below describes one T cell receptor (beta chain). The antigen remains undetermined. With 60 Vbeta and 13 Jbeta primers, the PCR was carried out. Libraries were prepared by immunoSEQ multiplex PCR; TCRdb keeps only in-frame clonotypes and omits some of them. Among about 120,000 clones listed, about 76% were seen once. The data are from a study of cytomegalovirus exposure and HLA in healthy donors. Study observations and caveats: The study listed 164 cytomegalovirus-associated TCR beta chains.

Trimming took 4 bases from V and 7 from J, leaving 16 bases between them. CDR1 and CDR2 (germline): SGHAT, FQNNGV. The length of the CDR3 is 14 residues. This receptor was identified in a woman in her 40s in good health and CMV-seronegative. The rearrangement uses TRBV11-2 and TRBJ2-5, with D possibly matching TRBD1 (6 bases). Sequencing input: PBMCs. The CDR3 region has the DNA TGTGCCAGCAGCTCCCGGACAGTTTCTGGGACCCAGTACTTC. Protein product: CASSSRTVSGTQYF.